This T cell receptor (beta chain) was observed in a study of OX40 agonist ivuxolimab in advanced cancers. Concerning the study at large: Ivuxolimab was an agonistic, fully human IgG2 monoclonal antibody directed against OX40 (CD134), a costimulatory receptor. Intravenous ivuxolimab was administered to patients every 2 weeks at six dose levels: 0.01, 0.1, 0.3, 1.5, 3 and 10 mg/kg. Of the 50 to 55 patients in dose escalation, around 19 had hepatocellular carcinoma, around 15 had melanoma, 9 had renal cell carcinoma and 9 had head and neck cancer. The dose-escalation cohort was around 83% male with a mean age of about 60 years, ranging from roughly 20 to 85. Patients were allowed to have had prior anti-PD-1, anti-PD-L1 or anti-CTLA-4 therapy, and approximately 40% of the dose-escalation patients had previously received checkpoint inhibitors. Partial responses were achieved by three dose-escalation patients, of whom one had hepatocellular carcinoma and two had cutaneous melanoma. Peripheral TCRbeta sequencing aimed to test whether ivuxolimab altered TCR sequence diversity and caused clonal T-cell expansion. The paper covers the monotherapy dose-escalation part of the phase I ivuxolimab trial, which included N ≈ 50 patients.

Results the study describes overall, beyond this receptor: Partial responders in the 0.1-3.0 mg/kg groups had among the lowest normalized peripheral clonal expansion, especially among CD8+ T cells. Low levels of normalized T-cell clonal expansion were also seen in some patients who did not respond. At doses from 0.1 to 3.0 mg/kg, clonal expansion was seen in both CD4+ and CD8+ blood T cells between baseline and week 6. Antigen specificity was not determined for the clonally expanded peripheral T cells. After ivuxolimab, expanded clones were on average more numerous among CD8+ T cells than among CD4+ T cells.

Patients with a history of autoimmune disease or receiving systemic immunosuppression were excluded from the trial. In every dose cohort, peripheral blood was drawn for TCR sequencing at baseline, cycle 4 day 1, and cycle 7 day 1. Samples came from an open-label, multicenter, first-in-human phase I dose-escalation trial of ivuxolimab. The trial enrolled adults with locally advanced or metastatic head and neck squamous cell, hepatocellular, melanoma or renal cell carcinoma. CD4+ and CD8+ T cells were sorted separately from peripheral blood before TCR sequencing. A word on this clone: The target of this receptor is not known. No quality values exist for individual bases; no much larger clone is one base distant.

For sequencing of the TCRbeta CDR3 region, genomic DNA was extracted from the sorted cells. The immunoSEQ Assay was used for sequencing of TCRbeta CDR3 regions. The table was pulled from immuneACCESS by TCRdb, which kept in-frame rearrangements only. Such tables lose some clones; where checked, under half of the loss comes from unresolved V genes, and the rest has no known cause. This sample is represented by approximately 15,000 clones; 75% to 95% of them were singletons. The top ten clones comprise 29% of the sample. The V end gives up 9 bases and the J end 5 bases, leaving 12 bases in the junction not matched to a gene. From the cysteine up to the phenylalanine, the CDR3 has a length of 16 residues. Only the CDR3 DNA is retained, 48 bases long and in frame from the first base. Via the germline V gene, CDR1 is SNHLY and CDR2 FYNNEI.

Sequences were derived from CD4+ or CD8+ T cells sorted from blood, sampled in a trial of the OX40 agonist ivuxolimab. The chain was built from TRBV2 and TRBJ2-3, with TRBD2 identical over 12 junction bases. The source is an adult with an advanced solid tumor such as melanoma, head and neck, liver or kidney cancer. In nucleotides, the sequence is TGTGCCAGTAGATCCGGGCTAGCGGGAGGGCTAGATACGCAGTATTTT. Translated, it gives CASRSGLAGGLDTQYF. With the portions outside the CDR3 filled from the reference TRBV2 and TRBJ2-3 genes, the complete variable region becomes EPEVTQTPSHQVTQMGQEVILRCVPISNHLYFYWYRQILGQKVEFLVSFYNNEISEKSEIFDDQFSVERPDGSNFTLKIRSTKLEDSAMYFCASRSGLAGGLDTQYFGPGTRLTVL.